Sequencing of this T cell receptor beta chain was carried out in a study of early T cells in non-severe SARS-CoV-2 infection. Whole-study context: The chains were unpaired, and the sequenced material was bulk RNA from unsorted whole blood. General observations from the study: Using VDJdb, the matching emphasized anti-spike CD8 responses while missing private and CD4 specificities.

A remark on this clonotype: Its antigen remains unknown.

Individually, cDNA molecules had unique molecular identifiers attached to them. TCRdb reprocessed the 5' RACE reads via MiXCR and lists one record per CDR3 protein. Of about 55,000 distinct CDR3 sequences in the sample, roughly 8.2% are singletons; the top ten hold approximately 4.4%. The TCR originated in an adult who was a healthcare worker with PCR-confirmed SARS-CoV-2 infection or an uninfected control (not recorded which). The sequencing sample was made of whole blood.

CDR3 amino acids: CASSILPGSSYGYTF. CDR3 bases: TGCGCCAGCAGCATACTCCCGGGGAGTAGCTATGGCTACACCTTC. This sequence joins TRBV4-1 and TRBJ1-2; D not certain. Trimming shortened V by 5 bases and J by 4 bases, and 17 bases separated the two germline ends. CDR3 length: 15 residues. CDR1 is MGHRA and CDR2 is YSYEKL in the germline V gene.